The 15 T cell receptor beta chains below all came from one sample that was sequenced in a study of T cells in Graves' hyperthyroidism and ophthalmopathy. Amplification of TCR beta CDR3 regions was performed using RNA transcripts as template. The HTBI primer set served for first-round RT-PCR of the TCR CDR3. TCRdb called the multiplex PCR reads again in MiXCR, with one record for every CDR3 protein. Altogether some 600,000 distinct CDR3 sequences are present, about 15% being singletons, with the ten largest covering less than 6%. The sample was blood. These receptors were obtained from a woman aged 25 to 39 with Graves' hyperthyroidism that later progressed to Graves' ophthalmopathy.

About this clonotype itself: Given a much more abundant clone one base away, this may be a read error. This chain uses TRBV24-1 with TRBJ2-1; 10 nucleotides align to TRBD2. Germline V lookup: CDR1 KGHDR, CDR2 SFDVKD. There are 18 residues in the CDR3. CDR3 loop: CTTSDRITPSGSYNEQFF. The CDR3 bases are TGTACCACCAGTGATCGGATTACCCCTAGCGGGAGCTACAATGAGCAGTTCTTC.

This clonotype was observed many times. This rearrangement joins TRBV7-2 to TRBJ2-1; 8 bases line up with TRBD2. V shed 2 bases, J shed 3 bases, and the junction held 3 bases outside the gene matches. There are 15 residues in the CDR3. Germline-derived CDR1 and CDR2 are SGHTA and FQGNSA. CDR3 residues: CASSLLAGYYNEQFF. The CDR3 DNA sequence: TGTGCCAGCAGCTTATTAGCGGGATACTACAATGAGCAGTTCTTC. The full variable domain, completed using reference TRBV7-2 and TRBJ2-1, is GAGVSQSPSNKVTEKGKDVELRCDPISGHTALYWYRQSLGQGLEFLIYFQGNSAPDKSGLPSDRFSAERTGGSVSTLTIQRTQQEDSAVYLCASSLLAGYYNEQFFGPGTRLTVL.

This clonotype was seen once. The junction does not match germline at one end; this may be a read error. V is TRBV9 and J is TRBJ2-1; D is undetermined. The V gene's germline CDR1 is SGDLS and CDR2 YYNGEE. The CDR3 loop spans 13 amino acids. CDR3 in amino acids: CAGSVESANEQFF. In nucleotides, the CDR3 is TGTGCCGGCAGCGTAGAGAGCGCCAATGAGCAGTTCTTC.

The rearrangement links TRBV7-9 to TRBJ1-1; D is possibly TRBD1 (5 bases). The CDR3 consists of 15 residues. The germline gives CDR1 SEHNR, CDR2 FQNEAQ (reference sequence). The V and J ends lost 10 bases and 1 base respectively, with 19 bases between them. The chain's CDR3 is CATSTWGGKNTEAFF. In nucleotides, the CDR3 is TGTGCCACTTCAACTTGGGGGGGGAAGAACACTGAAGCTTTCTTT.

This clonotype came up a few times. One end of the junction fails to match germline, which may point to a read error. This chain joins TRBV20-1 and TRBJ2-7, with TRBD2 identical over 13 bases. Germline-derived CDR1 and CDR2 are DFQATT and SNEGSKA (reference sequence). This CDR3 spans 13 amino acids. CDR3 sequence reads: CIQAGLAGYVQYF. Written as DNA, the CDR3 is TGCATCCAAGCGGGACTAGCGGGATACGTGCAGTACTTC.

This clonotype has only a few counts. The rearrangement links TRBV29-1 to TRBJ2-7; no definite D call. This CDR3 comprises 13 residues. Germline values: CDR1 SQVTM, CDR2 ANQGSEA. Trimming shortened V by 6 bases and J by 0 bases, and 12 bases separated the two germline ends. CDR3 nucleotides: TGCAGCGTCAACCACATGAGCTCCTACGAGCAGTACTTC. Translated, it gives CSVNHMSSYEQYF.

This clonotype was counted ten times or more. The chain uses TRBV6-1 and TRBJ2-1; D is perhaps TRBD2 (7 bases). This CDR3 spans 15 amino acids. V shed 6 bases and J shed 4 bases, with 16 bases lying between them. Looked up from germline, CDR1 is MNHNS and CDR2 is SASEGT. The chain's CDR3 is CASRGGLLAYNEQFF. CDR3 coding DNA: TGTGCCAGCAGAGGGGGACTACTAGCTTACAATGAGCAGTTCTTC.

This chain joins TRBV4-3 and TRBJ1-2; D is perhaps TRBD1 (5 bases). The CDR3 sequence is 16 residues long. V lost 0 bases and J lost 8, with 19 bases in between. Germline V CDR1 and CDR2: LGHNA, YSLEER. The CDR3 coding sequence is TGCGCCAGCAGCCAAGATGGGGTTTGGGGGAAGGAGGGCTACACCTTC. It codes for CASSQDGVWGKEGYTF.

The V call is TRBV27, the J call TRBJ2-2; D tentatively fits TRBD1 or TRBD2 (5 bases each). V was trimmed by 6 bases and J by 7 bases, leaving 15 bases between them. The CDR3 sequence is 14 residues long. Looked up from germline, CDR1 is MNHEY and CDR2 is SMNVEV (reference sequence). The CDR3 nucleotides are TGTGCCAGCAGCTCCGGGACCACACTCGGGGAGCTGTTTTTT. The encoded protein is CASSSGTTLGELFF.

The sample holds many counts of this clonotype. The CDR3 spells CASSAGTEGGYTF. CDR3 DNA sequence: TGTGCCAGCAGCGCAGGGACGGAGGGGGGCTACACCTTC. This chain links TRBV3-1 with TRBJ1-2; possible D gene TRBD1, 5 bases. Deletions cut 5 bases from V and 8 bases from J, with 15 bases between. CDR1 and CDR2 from the germline V gene are LGHDT and YNNKEL (reference sequence). The CDR3 is 13 residues long.

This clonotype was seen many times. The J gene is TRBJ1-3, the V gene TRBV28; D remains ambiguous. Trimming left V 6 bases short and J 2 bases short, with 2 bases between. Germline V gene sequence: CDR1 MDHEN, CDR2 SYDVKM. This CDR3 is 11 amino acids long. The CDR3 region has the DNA TGTGCCAGCAGAACTGGAAACACCATATATTTT. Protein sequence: CASRTGNTIYF.

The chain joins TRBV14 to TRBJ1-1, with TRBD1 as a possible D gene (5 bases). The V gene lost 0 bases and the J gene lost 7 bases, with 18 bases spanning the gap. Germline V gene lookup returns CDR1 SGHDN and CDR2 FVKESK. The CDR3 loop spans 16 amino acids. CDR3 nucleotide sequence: TGTGCCAGCAGCCAAGATTGGGCACCAGGGAGAAGTGAAGCTTTCTTT. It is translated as CASSQDWAPGRSEAFF. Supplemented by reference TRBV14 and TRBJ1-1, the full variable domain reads EAGVTQFPSHSVIEKGQTVTLRCDPISGHDNLYWYRRVMGKEIKFLLHFVKESKQDESGMPNNRFLAERTGGTYSTLKVQPAELEDSGVYFCASSQDWAPGRSEAFFGQGTRLTVV.

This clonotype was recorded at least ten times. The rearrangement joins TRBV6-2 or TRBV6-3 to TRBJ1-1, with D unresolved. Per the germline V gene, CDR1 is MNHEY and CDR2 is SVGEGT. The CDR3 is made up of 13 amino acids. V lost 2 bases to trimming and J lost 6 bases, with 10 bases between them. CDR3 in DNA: TGTGCCAGCAGTTACCTGACCTCCCCTGAAGCTTTCTTT. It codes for CASSYLTSPEAFF.

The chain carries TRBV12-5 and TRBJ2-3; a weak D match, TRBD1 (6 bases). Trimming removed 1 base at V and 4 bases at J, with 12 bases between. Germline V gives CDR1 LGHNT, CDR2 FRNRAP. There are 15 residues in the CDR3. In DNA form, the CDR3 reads TGTGCTAGTGGTTTGGCTTTCAGGGGTCCAGATACGCAGTATTTT. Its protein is CASGLAFRGPDTQYF.

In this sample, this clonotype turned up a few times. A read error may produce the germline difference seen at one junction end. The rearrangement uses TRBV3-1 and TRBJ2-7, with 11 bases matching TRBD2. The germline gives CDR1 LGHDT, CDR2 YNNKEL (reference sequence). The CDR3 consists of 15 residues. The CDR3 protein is CASNQEGLAAPEQYF. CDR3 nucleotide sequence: TGTGCCAGCAACCAAGAGGGACTAGCGGCCCCGGAGCAGTACTTC.